This is a list of T cell receptor beta chains from one sample in a study of T cell responses to AZD1222 COVID-19 vaccine. The method was immunoSEQ multiplex PCR; TCRdb's version includes in-frame clones alone and lacks a portion of them. The table records around 99,000 clones, 88% of them present only once. Sequences were derived from peripheral blood, sampled on day 0 of AZD1222 vaccination. These receptors originate from an adult in good health. Both conserved end residues are part of each CDR3. Fields, in order: D gene, V gene, clone size, J gene, CDR3 protein, CDR3 DNA. The D gene is left open where the match is weak. Clone size appears in some rows only: once, few, many, or a class for an expanded clone.

d_gene: NA
v_gene: TRBV2
abundance: NA
j_gene: TRBJ2-5
CDR3aa: CASSEAGGGLETQYF
CDR3nt: TGTGCCAGCAGTGAAGCGGGAGGGGGGCTGGAGACCCAGTACTTC

d_gene: NA
v_gene: TRBV19
abundance: NA
j_gene: TRBJ1-4
CDR3aa: CASSIGGQIATNEKLFF
CDR3nt: TGTGCCAGTAGTATTGGGGGACAAATTGCAACTAATGAAAAACTGTTTTTT

d_gene: NA
v_gene: TRBV3-1/TRBV3-2
abundance: NA
j_gene: TRBJ1-6
CDR3aa: CASSQGSITLGSPLHF
CDR3nt: TGTGCCAGCAGCCAAGGATCCATTACATTGGGGTCACCCCTCCACTTT

d_gene: NA
v_gene: TRBV6-5
abundance: once
j_gene: TRBJ1-1
CDR3aa: CASSLKDSLEAFF
CDR3nt: TGTGCCAGCAGTCTAAAGGACAGTTTAGAAGCTTTCTTT

d_gene: NA
v_gene: TRBV2
abundance: NA
j_gene: TRBJ2-7
CDR3aa: CASSEQGTAYEQYF
CDR3nt: TGTGCCAGCAGTGAGCAGGGTACGGCCTACGAGCAGTACTTC

d_gene: NA
v_gene: TRBV5-1
abundance: few
j_gene: TRBJ1-1
CDR3aa: CASSPAGLTEAFF
CDR3nt: TGCGCCAGCAGCCCGGCGGGACTTACCGAAGCTTTCTTT

d_gene: NA
v_gene: TRBV2
abundance: NA
j_gene: TRBJ2-6
CDR3aa: CASSEAGRGPGANVLTF
CDR3nt: TGTGCCAGCAGTGAAGCGGGCAGGGGACCAGGGGCCAACGTCCTGACTTTC

d_gene: NA
v_gene: TRBV6-5
abundance: NA
j_gene: TRBJ1-3
CDR3aa: CASWRGRDSGNTIYF
CDR3nt: TGTGCCAGCTGGAGAGGGAGAGACTCTGGAAACACCATATATTTT

d_gene: TRBD1
v_gene: TRBV9
abundance: NA
j_gene: TRBJ1-6
CDR3aa: CASSVTGDRHSPLHF
CDR3nt: TGTGCCAGCAGCGTAACTGGGGACAGACATTCACCCCTCCACTTT

d_gene: NA
v_gene: TRBV19
abundance: NA
j_gene: TRBJ1-1
CDR3aa: CASSGVPGNTEAFF
CDR3nt: TGTGCCAGTAGTGGAGTTCCAGGGAACACTGAAGCTTTCTTT

d_gene: NA
v_gene: TRBV6-5
abundance: NA
j_gene: TRBJ1-1
CDR3aa: CASRGVPEAFF
CDR3nt: TGTGCCAGCAGGGGAGTTCCTGAAGCTTTCTTT

d_gene: NA
v_gene: TRBV19
abundance: once
j_gene: TRBJ2-3
CDR3aa: CASSMGNLDTQYF
CDR3nt: TGTGCCAGTAGTATGGGGAATTTAGATACGCAGTATTTT

d_gene: NA
v_gene: TRBV20-1
abundance: once
j_gene: TRBJ1-2
CDR3aa: CSASTYTF
CDR3nt: TGCAGTGCGAGTACTTACACCTTC

d_gene: TRBD2
v_gene: TRBV6-5
abundance: NA
j_gene: TRBJ2-1
CDR3aa: CASSYSGGSYNEQFF
CDR3nt: TGTGCCAGCAGTTACTCGGGGGGGTCCTACAATGAGCAGTTCTTC

d_gene: TRBD2
v_gene: TRBV11-3
abundance: NA
j_gene: TRBJ2-3
CDR3aa: CASSLTSAGGTDTQYF
CDR3nt: TGTGCCAGCAGCTTGACTAGCGCGGGGGGCACAGATACGCAGTATTTT

d_gene: NA
v_gene: TRBV5-4
abundance: once
j_gene: TRBJ1-6
CDR3aa: CASSPDRPYNSPLHF
CDR3nt: TGTGCCAGCAGCCCCGACAGGCCGTATAATTCACCCCTCCACTTT

d_gene: NA
v_gene: TRBV5-1
abundance: few
j_gene: TRBJ1-3
CDR3aa: CASSPYRTGNGNTIYF
CDR3nt: TGCGCCAGCAGCCCTTATAGAACAGGGAACGGAAACACCATATATTTT

d_gene: NA
v_gene: TRBV4-1
abundance: NA
j_gene: TRBJ1-3
CDR3aa: CASSQEGTRTGNTIYF
CDR3nt: TGCGCCAGCAGCCAAGAGGGAACGCGAACTGGAAACACCATATATTTT

d_gene: NA
v_gene: TRBV6-5
abundance: NA
j_gene: TRBJ1-6
CDR3aa: CASKTGHDNSPLHF
CDR3nt: TGTGCCAGCAAAACTGGGCATGATAATTCACCCCTCCACTTT

d_gene: NA
v_gene: TRBV6-5
abundance: NA
j_gene: TRBJ1-5
CDR3aa: CASSKEQGNQPQHF
CDR3nt: TGTGCCAGCAGTAAGGAGCAGGGTAATCAGCCCCAGCATTTT

d_gene: NA
v_gene: TRBV11-3
abundance: NA
j_gene: TRBJ1-6
CDR3aa: CASSLNGGDSPLHF
CDR3nt: TGTGCCAGCAGTCTGAACGGCGGTGATTCACCCCTCCACTTT

d_gene: NA
v_gene: TRBV18
abundance: NA
j_gene: TRBJ2-2
CDR3aa: CASSPAGPPLNTGELFF
CDR3nt: TGTGCCAGCTCACCCGCGGGGCCGCCCCTGAACACCGGGGAGCTGTTTTTT

d_gene: TRBD2
v_gene: TRBV11-1
abundance: few
j_gene: TRBJ2-3
CDR3aa: CASSLGSGGTDTQYF
CDR3nt: TGTGCCAGCAGCTTAGGTAGCGGGGGCACAGATACGCAGTATTTT

d_gene: NA
v_gene: TRBV4-2
abundance: NA
j_gene: TRBJ1-1
CDR3aa: CASSQDRKGIITEAFF
CDR3nt: TGTGCCAGCAGCCAAGATCGGAAGGGGATCATTACTGAAGCTTTCTTT

d_gene: TRBD2
v_gene: TRBV7-9
abundance: NA
j_gene: TRBJ2-2
CDR3aa: CASRPSGRRIGELFF
CDR3nt: TGTGCCAGCAGGCCAAGCGGGAGGAGGATCGGGGAGCTGTTTTTT

d_gene: NA
v_gene: TRBV12-3/TRBV12-4
abundance: NA
j_gene: TRBJ1-1
CDR3aa: CASSLGGPEAFF
CDR3nt: TGTGCCAGCAGTTTGGGTGGGCCTGAAGCTTTCTTT

d_gene: TRBD2
v_gene: TRBV3-1/TRBV3-2
abundance: NA
j_gene: TRBJ2-2
CDR3aa: CASSKGTSPGELFF
CDR3nt: TGTGCCAGCAGCAAGGGGACTAGCCCCGGGGAGCTGTTTTTT

d_gene: TRBD2
v_gene: TRBV30
abundance: NA
j_gene: TRBJ2-3
CDR3aa: CAWSVFLAGADTQYF
CDR3nt: TGTGCCTGGAGTGTATTCCTAGCGGGGGCAGATACGCAGTATTTT

d_gene: NA
v_gene: TRBV11-3
abundance: NA
j_gene: TRBJ2-1
CDR3aa: CASSLGRTASSYNEQFF
CDR3nt: TGTGCCAGCAGCTTAGGGAGGACAGCCAGCTCCTACAATGAGCAGTTCTTC

d_gene: NA
v_gene: TRBV2
abundance: NA
j_gene: TRBJ1-4
CDR3aa: CASSLLPGLLFF
CDR3nt: TGTGCCAGCAGTCTCCTACCGGGCCTCCTGTTTTTT

d_gene: NA
v_gene: TRBV28
abundance: NA
j_gene: TRBJ1-6
CDR3aa: CASSLRGKNSPLHF
CDR3nt: TGTGCCAGCAGTTTAAGGGGGAAGAATTCACCCCTCCACTTT

d_gene: NA
v_gene: TRBV7-2
abundance: NA
j_gene: TRBJ2-4
CDR3aa: CASGLDPGAKNIQYF
CDR3nt: TGTGCCAGCGGCCTCGACCCCGGAGCCAAAAACATTCAGTACTTC

d_gene: NA
v_gene: TRBV3-1/TRBV3-2
abundance: NA
j_gene: TRBJ1-1
CDR3aa: CASRRSRGTEAFF
CDR3nt: TGTGCCAGCAGGCGCAGTCGAGGCACTGAAGCTTTCTTT

d_gene: NA
v_gene: TRBV5-1
abundance: NA
j_gene: TRBJ1-2
CDR3aa: CASSLAPGNYGYTF
CDR3nt: TGCGCCAGCAGCTTGGCGCCGGGGAACTATGGCTACACCTTC

d_gene: NA
v_gene: TRBV10-3
abundance: NA
j_gene: TRBJ1-6
CDR3aa: CAISEDPGLSPLHF
CDR3nt: TGTGCCATCAGTGAGGATCCAGGGCTCTCACCCCTCCACTTT

d_gene: NA
v_gene: TRBV6-5
abundance: NA
j_gene: TRBJ1-3
CDR3aa: CASSYSRAGNTIYF
CDR3nt: TGTGCCAGCAGTTACTCCAGGGCCGGAAACACCATATATTTT

d_gene: TRBD2
v_gene: TRBV2
abundance: NA
j_gene: TRBJ2-7
CDR3aa: CASTEGLAGIYEQYF
CDR3nt: TGTGCCAGCACAGAGGGACTAGCGGGGATCTACGAGCAGTACTTC

d_gene: NA
v_gene: TRBV2
abundance: NA
j_gene: TRBJ1-1
CDR3aa: CASSDRLAFF
CDR3nt: TGTGCCAGCAGTGATAGGTTGGCTTTCTTT

d_gene: NA
v_gene: TRBV5-8
abundance: NA
j_gene: TRBJ2-1
CDR3aa: CASSRALSYNEQFF
CDR3nt: TGTGCCAGCAGTAGGGCCCTTTCCTACAATGAGCAGTTCTTC

d_gene: TRBD2
v_gene: TRBV10-3
abundance: NA
j_gene: TRBJ2-5
CDR3aa: CATRGGGETQYF
CDR3nt: TGTGCCACCCGCGGGGGAGGAGAGACCCAGTACTTC

d_gene: NA
v_gene: TRBV9
abundance: NA
j_gene: TRBJ2-2
CDR3aa: CASSVFGGPGELFF
CDR3nt: TGTGCCAGCAGCGTCTTCGGGGGGCCCGGGGAGCTGTTTTTT

d_gene: NA
v_gene: TRBV5-1
abundance: NA
j_gene: TRBJ2-7
CDR3aa: CASSLWQGAGEQYF
CDR3nt: TGCGCCAGCAGCTTGTGGCAGGGAGCGGGCGAGCAGTACTTC